This TCR beta chain comes out of a study of CD8 T cells in ankylosing spondylitis. The authors made TCR beta libraries by quantitative 5'-RACE with molecular barcodes. TCRdb fed the 5' RACE reads into MiXCR, producing one record per CDR3 protein. The sample has about 440,000 distinct CDR3 sequences, about a sixth seen once. A note on this clonotype: Its specificity is not known.

The V gene's germline CDR1 is LNHNV and CDR2 YYDKDF (reference sequence). Trimming cost V 6 bases and J 2 bases, with 10 bases left between them. The CDR3 spans 13 residues. Study-level results: A TCR beta motif made of fewer than ten highly homologous variants seemed typical of ankylosing spondylitis blood. Clones linked to disease were reported to show significant enrichment in matched ankylosing spondylitis synovial fluid. Previously reported in reactive arthritis synovial fluid and blood were some of the motif variants.

Source material: blood, either unsorted or a sorted T cell fraction (not recorded which). This sequence joins TRBV15 and TRBJ2-5; no clear D. This clonotype was obtained from a male donor with ankylosing spondylitis. CDR3: CATRSADQETQYF. Here the CDR3 DNA reads TGTGCCACCAGGAGCGCGGATCAAGAGACCCAGTACTTC.